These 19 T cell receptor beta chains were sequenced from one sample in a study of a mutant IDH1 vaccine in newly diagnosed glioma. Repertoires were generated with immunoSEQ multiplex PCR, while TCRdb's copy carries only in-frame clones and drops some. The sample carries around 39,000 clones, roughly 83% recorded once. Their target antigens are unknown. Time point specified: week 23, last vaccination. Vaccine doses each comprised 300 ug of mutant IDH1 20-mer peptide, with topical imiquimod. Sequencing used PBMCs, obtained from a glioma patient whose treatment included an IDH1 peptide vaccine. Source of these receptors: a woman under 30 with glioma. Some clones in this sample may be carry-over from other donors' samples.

The CDR3 region is CASSAHPGQDNYGYTF. CDR3 coding DNA: TGTGCCAGCAGCGCTCATCCGGGACAGGACAACTATGGCTACACCTTC. The chain recombines TRBV9 with TRBJ1-2; 8 positions agree with TRBD1. This CDR3 region has 16 residues. V shed 3 bases, J shed 2 bases, and the junction held 9 bases outside the gene matches. Germline V gene sequence: CDR1 SGDLS, CDR2 YYNGEE.

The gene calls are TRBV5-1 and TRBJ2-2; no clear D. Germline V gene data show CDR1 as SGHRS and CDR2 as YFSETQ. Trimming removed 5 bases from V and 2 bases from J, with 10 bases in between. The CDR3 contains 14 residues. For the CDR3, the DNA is TGCGCCAGCAGTGAACGGTTAAACACCGGGGAGCTGTTTTTT. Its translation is CASSERLNTGELFF.

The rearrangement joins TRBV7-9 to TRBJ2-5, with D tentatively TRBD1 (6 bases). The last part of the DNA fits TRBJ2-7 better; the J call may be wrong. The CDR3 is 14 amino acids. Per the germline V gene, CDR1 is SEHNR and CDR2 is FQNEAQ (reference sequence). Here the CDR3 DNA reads TGTGCCAGCAGCCCGACAGGAACTTCCTACGAGCAGTACTTC. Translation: CASSPTGTSYEQYF.

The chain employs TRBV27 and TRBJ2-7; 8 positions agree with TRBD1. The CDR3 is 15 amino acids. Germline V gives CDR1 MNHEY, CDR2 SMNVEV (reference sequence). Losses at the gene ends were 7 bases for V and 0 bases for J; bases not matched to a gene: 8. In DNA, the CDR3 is TGTGCCAGCACTCCTTTGGGACAGGCCTCCTACGAGCAGTACTTC. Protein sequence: CASTPLGQASYEQYF.

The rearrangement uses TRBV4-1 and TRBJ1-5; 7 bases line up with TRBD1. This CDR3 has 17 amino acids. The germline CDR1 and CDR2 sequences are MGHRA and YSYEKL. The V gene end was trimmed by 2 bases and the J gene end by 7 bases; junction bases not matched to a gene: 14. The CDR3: CASSQPRQGGLRQPQHF. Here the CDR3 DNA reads TGCGCCAGCAGCCAACCCAGACAGGGAGGCCTACGGCAGCCCCAGCATTTT.

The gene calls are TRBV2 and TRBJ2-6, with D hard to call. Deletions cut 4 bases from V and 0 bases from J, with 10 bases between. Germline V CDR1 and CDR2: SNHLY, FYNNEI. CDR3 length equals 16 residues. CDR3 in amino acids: CASSARIVSGANVLTF. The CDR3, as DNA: TGTGCCAGCAGTGCCCGTATCGTCTCTGGGGCCAACGTCCTGACTTTC.

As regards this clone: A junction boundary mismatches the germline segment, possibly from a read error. CDR3 amino acids: CASSLFSGQVLGF. In DNA, the CDR3 is TGTGCCAGCAGCTTATTCTCCGGACAGGTCTTAGGCTTC. The rearrangement links TRBV7-2 to TRBJ2-7; TRBD1 aligns across 7 bases. The CDR3 runs to 13 residues. The germline V gene encodes CDR1 SGHTA and CDR2 FQGNSA.

The CDR3 region is CASRLGTSGNIQYF. CDR3 nucleotide sequence: TGTGCCAGCAGACTCGGGACTAGCGGAAACATTCAGTACTTC. The chain couples TRBV7-2 to TRBJ2-4; 11 bases map to TRBD2. The CDR3 covers 14 residues. Looked up from germline, CDR1 is SGHTA and CDR2 is FQGNSA. The V segment lost 6 bases and the J segment 6 bases; nucleotides outside the gene matches: 4.

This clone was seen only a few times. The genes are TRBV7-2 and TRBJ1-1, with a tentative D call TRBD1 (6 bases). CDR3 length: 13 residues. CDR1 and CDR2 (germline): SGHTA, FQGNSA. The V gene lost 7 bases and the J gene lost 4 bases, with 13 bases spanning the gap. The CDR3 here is CASTRGWGTEAFF. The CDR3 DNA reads TGTGCCAGCACCAGGGGTTGGGGCACTGAAGCTTTCTTT.

CDR3 nucleotides: TGTGCCAGCAGTGACTCGACTAGCGGGGGGAATACGCAGTATTTT. As protein: CASSDSTSGGNTQYF. The V call is TRBV6-4, the J call TRBJ2-3; 13 nucleotides align to TRBD2. The germline gives CDR1 MRHNA, CDR2 SNTAGT. The CDR3 is made up of 15 amino acids. J gave up 7 bases and V 0 bases, and 1 base lay outside the gene matches.

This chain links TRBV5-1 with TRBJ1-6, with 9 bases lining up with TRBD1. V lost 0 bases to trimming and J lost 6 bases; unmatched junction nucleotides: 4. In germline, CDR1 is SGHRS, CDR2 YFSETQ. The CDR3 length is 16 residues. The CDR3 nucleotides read TGCGCCAGCAGCTTGGACAGGGGGCTAATTAATTCACCCCTCCACTTT. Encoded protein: CASSLDRGLINSPLHF.

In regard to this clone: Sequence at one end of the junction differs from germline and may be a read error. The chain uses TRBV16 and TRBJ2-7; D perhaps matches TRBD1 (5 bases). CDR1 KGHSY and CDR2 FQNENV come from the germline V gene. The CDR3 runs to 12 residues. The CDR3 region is CASSQSIKGLNF. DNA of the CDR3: TGTGCCAGCAGCCAATCGATCAAGGGGCTGAACTTC. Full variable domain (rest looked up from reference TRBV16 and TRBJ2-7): GEEVAQTPKHLVRGEGQKAKLYCAPIKGHSYVFWYQQVLKNEFKFLISFQNENVFDETGMPKERFSAKCLPNSPCSLEIQATKLEDSAVYFCASSQSIKGLNFGPGTRLTVT.

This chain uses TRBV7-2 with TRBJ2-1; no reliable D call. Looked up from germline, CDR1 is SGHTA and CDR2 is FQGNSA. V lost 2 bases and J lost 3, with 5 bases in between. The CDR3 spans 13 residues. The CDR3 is CASSLQVYNEQFF. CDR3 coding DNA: TGTGCCAGCAGCTTACAAGTCTACAATGAGCAGTTCTTC.

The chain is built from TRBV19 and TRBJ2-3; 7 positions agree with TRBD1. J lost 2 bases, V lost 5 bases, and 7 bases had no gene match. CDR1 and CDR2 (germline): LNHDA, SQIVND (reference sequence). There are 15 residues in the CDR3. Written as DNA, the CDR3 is TGTGCCAGTAGTCCCAGGACAGGTTACACAGATACGCAGTATTTT. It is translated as CASSPRTGYTDTQYF.

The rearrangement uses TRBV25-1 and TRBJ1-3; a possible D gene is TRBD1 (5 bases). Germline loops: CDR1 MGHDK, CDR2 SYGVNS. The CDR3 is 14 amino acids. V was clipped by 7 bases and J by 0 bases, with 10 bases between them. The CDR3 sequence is CASTWDHSGNTIYF. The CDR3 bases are TGTGCCAGCACTTGGGACCACTCTGGAAACACCATATATTTT. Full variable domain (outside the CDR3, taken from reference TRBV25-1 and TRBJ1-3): EADIYQTPRYLVIGTGKKITLECSQTMGHDKMYWYQQDPGMELHLIHYSYGVNSTEKGDLSSESTVSRIRTEHFPLTLESARPSHTSQYLCASTWDHSGNTIYFGEGSWLTVV.

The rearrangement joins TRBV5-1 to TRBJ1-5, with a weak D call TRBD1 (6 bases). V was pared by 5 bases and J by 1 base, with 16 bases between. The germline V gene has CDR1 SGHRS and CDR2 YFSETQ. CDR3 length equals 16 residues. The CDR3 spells CASRSGGSGSNQPQHF. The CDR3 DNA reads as TGCGCCAGCAGAAGCGGGGGCTCTGGCAGCAATCAGCCCCAGCATTTT.

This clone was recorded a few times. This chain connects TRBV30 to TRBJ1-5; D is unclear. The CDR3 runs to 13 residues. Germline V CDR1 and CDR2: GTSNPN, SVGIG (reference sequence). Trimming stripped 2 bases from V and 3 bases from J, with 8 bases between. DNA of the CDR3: TGTGCCTGGAGTTCAGGAATCAATCAGCCCCAGCATTTT. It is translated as CAWSSGINQPQHF.

The CDR3 loop is CASSLVREDQPQHF. CDR3 bases: TGCGCCAGCAGCTTGGTCAGGGAGGATCAGCCCCAGCATTTT. The chain combines TRBV5-1 with TRBJ1-5; D perhaps matches TRBD1 (5 bases). Germline assignment: CDR1 SGHRS and CDR2 YFSETQ. Trimming took 0 bases from V and 5 from J, leaving 9 bases between them. This CDR3 contains 14 residues.

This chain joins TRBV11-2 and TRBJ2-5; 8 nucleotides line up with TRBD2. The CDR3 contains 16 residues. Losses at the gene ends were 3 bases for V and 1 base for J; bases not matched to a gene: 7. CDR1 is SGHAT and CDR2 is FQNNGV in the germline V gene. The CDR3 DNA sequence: TGTGCCAGCAGCTTCGCCGCGGGGGGACTCCAAGAGACCCAGTACTTC. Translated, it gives CASSFAAGGLQETQYF. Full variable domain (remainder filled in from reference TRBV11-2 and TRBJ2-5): EAGVAQSPRYKIIEKRQSVAFWCNPISGHATLYWYQQILGQGPKLLIQFQNNGVVDDSQLPKDRFSAERLKGVDSTLKIQPAKLEDSAVYLCASSFAAGGLQETQYFGPGTRLLVL.